This T cell receptor beta chain is from a study of blood T cell repertoires in COVID-19 (dated by TCRdb to 2018 to 2020). Notes on the research overall: Samples covering the acute and convalescent phases of COVID-19 were provided by collaborators in the United States, Italy and Spain. The material from the prospective study consisted of cDNA or gDNA derived from T cells, B-cell-depleted T cells, or PBMCs. The dataset comprised deeply sampled blood TCRbeta repertoires from subjects exposed to, actively infected with, or recovered from COVID-19. The repertoires were released in a freely available public database intended as a resource for research on the immune response to SARS-CoV-2. Samples came from the ongoing ImmuneRACE study (first 160 participants) plus 1,254 subjects from 6 global collaborators. Nearly every sample came with metadata listing a de-identified subject ID, COVID-19 status, age in years and sex. Where HLA class I and class II types were available, the types were taken from metadata supplied by the sample provider, not from assay-based typing.

Measured from the cysteine to the phenylalanine, the CDR3 is 15 residues long. Here the CDR3 DNA is all that survives: 45 bases in frame from base 1. The germline V gene (reference sequence) yields MNHNY for CDR1 and SVGAGI for CDR2. Trimming leaves V shorter by 3 bases and J shorter by 6 bases, with the junction holding 9 bases beyond the gene matches. TCRbeta CDR3 regions were amplified from genomic DNA by means of the immunoSEQ Assay, a bias-controlled multiplex PCR. Regarding the original processing steps: The number of nucleated cells in each sample was estimated by amplification of reference gene primers within the assay. To quantify the absolute abundance of each unique TCRbeta CDR3 rearrangement, sequence reads were collapsed and filtered. Productive Simpson clonality was computed per sample as the square root of Simpson's diversity index over productive rearrangements. TCRdb limited this immuneACCESS table to in-frame rearrangements with V and J called. A share of clones is missing; checked studies link under half to unresolved V genes, and the rest is unexplained. The V and J calls and the clone size are those of that table, but D and trimming were determined from the DNA. Across this sample there are around 290,000 clones, with more than 70% seen only once. The biggest ten clones account for about 8% of the sample.

Samples from volunteer blood donors who had recovered from COVID-19 were contributed by a second Seattle source. Collaborating institutions collected whole blood in K2EDTA tubes following their own protocols. Collaborator samples were shipped for TCRbeta analysis as frozen whole blood, isolated PBMCs, or DNA extracted from either sample type. Comment on this clone: Its antigen has not been determined. Base qualities were left out, and no much larger clone turns up one base away.

Results the study describes overall, beyond this receptor: The amount of clinical and demographic metadata varied by source and participant and was provided uncurated.

The sequence was obtained from a woman aged 45-65 years who had recovered from COVID-19. Sequenced sample: peripheral blood. In this chain, TRBV6-6 is recombined with TRBJ2-7; TRBD2 lines up with 9 middle nucleotides. At the DNA level, the sequence is TGTGCCAGCAGTTATCCGGCGGGGGGGATAGCCGAGCAGTACTTC. It is translated as CASSYPAGGIAEQYF.